What follows is one T cell receptor (beta chain) and its context. This record belongs to a study of blood T cell repertoires in COVID-19. Study summary: Samples taken during acute and convalescent COVID-19 were collected in the United States, Italy and Spain.

Trimming at V came to 1 base and at J to 5 bases, leaving 7 bases not matched to a gene. The CDR3 spans 16 residues. In germline, CDR1 is SGHVS, CDR2 FQNEAQ. For recovered donors of Cohort 3, there were two negative PCRs, clearance, or symptom resolution. Measured with immunoSEQ multiplex PCR; TCRdb has only the in-frame clones, and not every one. The table records over 200,000 clones, around 90% of them present only once. The sequenced material came from PBMCs or T cells enriched from blood (not recorded which). This TCR came from a man in his thirties or forties who had recovered from COVID-19. The J gene is TRBJ1-1, the V gene TRBV7-8; 10 bases match TRBD1. The CDR3 is CASSLESVGQGTEAFF. The CDR3 region has the DNA TGTGCCAGCAGCTTAGAGTCGGTGGGACAGGGGACTGAAGCTTTCTTT.